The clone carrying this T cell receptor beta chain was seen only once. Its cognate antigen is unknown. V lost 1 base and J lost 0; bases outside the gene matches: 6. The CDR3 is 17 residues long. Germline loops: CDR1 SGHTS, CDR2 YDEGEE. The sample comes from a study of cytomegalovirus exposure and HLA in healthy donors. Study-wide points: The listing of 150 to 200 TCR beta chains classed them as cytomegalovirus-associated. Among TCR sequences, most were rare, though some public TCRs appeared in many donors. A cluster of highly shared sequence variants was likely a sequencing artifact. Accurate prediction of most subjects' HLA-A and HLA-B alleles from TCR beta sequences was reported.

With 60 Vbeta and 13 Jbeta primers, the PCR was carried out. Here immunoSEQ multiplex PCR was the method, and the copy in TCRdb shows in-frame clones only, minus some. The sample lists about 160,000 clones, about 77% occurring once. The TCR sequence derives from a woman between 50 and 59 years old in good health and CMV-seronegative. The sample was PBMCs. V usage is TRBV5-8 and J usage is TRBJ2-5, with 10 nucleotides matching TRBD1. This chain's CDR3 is CASSLTGQGGYQETQYF. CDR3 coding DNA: TGTGCCAGCAGCTTGACCGGACAGGGGGGGTACCAAGAGACCCAGTACTTC.